Below are 6 T cell receptor beta chains sequenced from a single sample in a study of blood T cells in healthy people across ages. Then a second PCR, running roughly 7 to 11 cycles, was carried out with a sample-barcoded 5' primer and a J-beta primer mix. Using its own MiXCR run on the 5' RACE reads, TCRdb lists one record per CDR3 protein. The sample lists 1.5 million to 2 million distinct CDR3 sequences; around half were seen once. Sample: blood. Every receptor here comes from a woman aged 40 to 55 in good health.

The CDR3 DNA sequence: TGCAGCGTCGCCGGGACTCCCCCAGAGACCCAGTACTTC. Translation: CSVAGTPPETQYF. This sequence joins TRBV29-1 and TRBJ2-5; D may be TRBD2 (6 bases). The CDR3 covers 13 residues. Germline assignment: CDR1 SQVTM and CDR2 ANQGSEA. V was pared by 6 bases and J by 4 bases, with 15 bases between.

Points on this clonotype: A much larger clonotype is one base distant, so this may be a read error. The chain uses TRBV12-3 or TRBV12-4 and TRBJ2-1; 12 bases line up with TRBD2. The tail of the sequence fits TRBJ2-7 better, so the J call may be wrong. This CDR3 has 15 residues. Here the CDR3 reads CASSLTSGGINEQYF. The DNA of the CDR3 is TGTGCCAGCAGTTTGACTAGCGGGGGTATAAATGAGCAGTACTTC.

This clonotype turned up a few times. The chain couples TRBV29-1 to TRBJ2-7; 10 bases match TRBD2. Germline lookup yields CDR1 SQVTM and CDR2 ANQGSEA. CDR3 size: 13 residues. V lost 6 bases to trimming and J lost 7 bases; unmatched junction nucleotides: 9. The CDR3 nucleotides are TGCAGCGTGGCTAGCGGGAGCGTTGGGGAGCAGTACTTC. It translates to CSVASGSVGEQYF.

J is TRBJ1-1 and V is TRBV28; 8 bases match TRBD1. The V segment lost 5 bases and the J segment 7 bases; nucleotides outside the gene matches: 9. Looked up from germline, CDR1 is MDHEN and CDR2 is SYDVKM. The CDR3 loop spans 14 amino acids. CDR3 sequence reads: CASSPQGAIGEAFF. For the CDR3, the DNA is TGTGCCAGCAGTCCCCAGGGGGCGATCGGTGAAGCTTTCTTT.

A word on this clonotype: Possible read error: a much larger clone is one base away. The rearrangement uses TRBV7-9 and TRBJ2-1; the D is unclear. In germline, CDR1 is SEHNR, CDR2 FQNEAQ (reference sequence). The CDR3 consists of 14 residues. V shed 2 bases and J shed 2 bases, with 7 bases lying between them. CDR3 coding DNA: TGTGCCAGCAGCTTACAGAGCGCCTACAATGAGCAGTTCTTC. Encoded protein: CASSLQSAYNEQFF.

Concerning this clonotype: A read error may be the cause here, since a much bigger clone is one base away. This chain links TRBV18 with TRBJ2-3, with D unclear. CDR1 is KGHSH and CDR2 is LQKENI in the germline V gene. Trimming stripped 8 bases from V and 1 base from J, with 7 bases between. CDR3 size: 12 residues. The DNA for the CDR3 is TGTGCCAGCAGCCACGGCACAGATACGCAGTATTTT. Protein product: CASSHGTDTQYF. Full variable domain (rest looked up from reference TRBV18 and TRBJ2-3): NAGVMQNPRHLVRRRGQEARLRCSPMKGHSHVYWYRQLPEEGLKFMVYLQKENIIDESGMPKERFSAEFPKEGPSILRIQQVVRGDSAAYFCASSHGTDTQYFGPGTRLTVL.